This T cell receptor (beta chain) was observed in a study of cytomegalovirus exposure and HLA in healthy donors. Regarding the study as a whole: In a later analysis, TCR beta V- and J-gene trimming showed a link to a missense DCLRE1C variant.

In regard to this clone: The antigen is unknown. One end of the junction does not line up with germline, which may come from a read error.

The germline V gene encodes CDR1 GTSNPN and CDR2 SVGIG (reference sequence). This CDR3 has 12 amino acids. This PCR relied on a set of 60 Vbeta primers and 13 Jbeta primers. In the study's own analysis: There were about 80 million unique TCR beta chains by a later count, and 10 million to 12 million of them were shared. The data were produced by immunoSEQ multiplex PCR, yet TCRdb's version contains in-frame clones alone and is incomplete. Clone size and the V and J calls come from that table; the DNA yielded D and trimming. The sample records 180,000 or so clones, about 59% being singletons. This clonotype originated in a man aged 40-49 years in good health and CMV-seronegative. The sample consisted of PBMCs. The V and J genes are TRBV30 and TRBJ2-1; no reliable D call. CDR3 residues: CAWSVLSGFYIF. CDR3 nucleotides: TGTGCCTGGAGTGTACTCTCCGGGTTCTACATCTTC. The variable domain in full, completed from reference TRBV30 and TRBJ2-1, reads SQTIHQWPATLVQPVGSPLSLECTVEGTSNPNLYWYRQAAGRGLQLLFYSVGIGQISSEVPQNLSASRPQDRQFILSSKKLLLSDSGFYLCAWSVLSGFYIFGPGTRLTVL.